This entry is about one T cell receptor (beta chain). The target antigen is unknown. V shed 7 bases and J 7 bases; nucleotides not matched to a gene: 6. This CDR3 is 12 amino acids long. Amplified TCR beta CDR3 regions came from RNA transcripts. HTBI primers were the set used in a first-round RT-PCR of the TCR CDR3. TCRdb fed the multiplex PCR reads into MiXCR, producing one record per CDR3 protein. The data contain hundreds of thousands of distinct CDR3 sequences, about 14% of them singletons. The data are from a study of T cells in Graves' hyperthyroidism and ophthalmopathy. Study-level information: It was at initial diagnosis, before any treatment, that peripheral blood was collected. Study-level points and caveats: Ophthalmopathy was told apart from stable hyperthyroidism by a 13 V-J model.

The diagnoses drew upon clinical symptoms, serum thyroxine and TRAb, thyroid ultrasound and orbital computed tomography. The V call is TRBV12-3 or TRBV12-4, the J call TRBJ1-2, with 7 bases lining up with TRBD1. Sequencing was done on a sample of blood. This TCR derives from a woman between 18 and 29 years old with Graves' hyperthyroidism. Written as DNA, the CDR3 is TGTGCCAGCAACTCAGACAGGGTTGGCTACACCTTC. Its protein is CASNSDRVGYTF.